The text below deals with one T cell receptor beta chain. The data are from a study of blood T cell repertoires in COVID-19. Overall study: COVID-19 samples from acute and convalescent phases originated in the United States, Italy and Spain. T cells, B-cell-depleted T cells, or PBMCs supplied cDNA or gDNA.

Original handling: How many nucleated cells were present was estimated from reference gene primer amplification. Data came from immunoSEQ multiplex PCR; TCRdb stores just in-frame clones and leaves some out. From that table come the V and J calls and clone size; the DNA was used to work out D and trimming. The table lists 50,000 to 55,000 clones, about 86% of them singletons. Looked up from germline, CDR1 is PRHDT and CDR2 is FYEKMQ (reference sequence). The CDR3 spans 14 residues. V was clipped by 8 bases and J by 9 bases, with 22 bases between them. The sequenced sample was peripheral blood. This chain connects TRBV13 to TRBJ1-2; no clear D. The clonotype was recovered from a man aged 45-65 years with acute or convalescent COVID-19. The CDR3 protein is CASSETLAGLRYTF. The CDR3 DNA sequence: TGTGCCAGCTCAGAGACACTAGCTGGGTTGCGCTACACCTTC.